One and the same sample provided the 6 T cell receptor beta chains below, sequenced in a study of CD8 T cells in ankylosing spondylitis. The antigens for these receptors are not known. Overall study results and limits: There was a TCR beta motif, made of several highly homologous variants, that appeared characteristic of ankylosing spondylitis blood.

TCRdb re-derived calls from the 5' RACE reads in MiXCR, one entry per CDR3 protein. This table has approximately 300,000 distinct CDR3 sequences, roughly 8% appearing once. Sequenced material: blood, either unsorted or a sorted T cell fraction (not recorded which). These TCRs come from a male donor with ankylosing spondylitis.

This chain connects TRBV5-5 to TRBJ2-2; TRBD1 matches 8 bases. There are 14 residues in the CDR3. V gave up 4 bases and J gave up 3 bases; unmatched junction bases: 2. Germline loops: CDR1 SGHKS, CDR2 YYEKEE (reference sequence). This chain's CDR3 is CASSRRGHTGELFF. CDR3 nucleotides: TGTGCCAGCAGCCGCAGGGGGCACACCGGGGAGCTGTTTTTT.

Ten or more counts support this clonotype. The V gene is TRBV29-1, the J gene TRBJ2-1; 10 positions agree with TRBD2. This CDR3 contains 21 residues. Per the germline V gene, CDR1 is SQVTM and CDR2 is ANQGSEA. The trim removed 2 bases at V and 0 bases at J, leaving 19 bases unmatched. DNA for the CDR3: TGCAGCGTTGAACAACAAGCCTTGTGGCTAGCGGGAGCCAGCTCCTACAATGAGCAGTTCTTC. Protein: CSVEQQALWLAGASSYNEQFF.

This clonotype showed up many times. The CDR3 nucleotides read TGCAGCGTTGAAGATCGGGACAGGGTCTACGAGCAGTACTTC. This codes for CSVEDRDRVYEQYF. The chain employs TRBV29-1 and TRBJ2-7; 9 bases line up with TRBD1. Trimming cost V 0 bases and J 3 bases; bases outside gene matches: 3. Germline V gives CDR1 SQVTM, CDR2 ANQGSEA. CDR3 length: 14 residues.

This clonotype showed up just a few times. V gene TRBV4-1 combines with J gene TRBJ2-3; tentatively, D is TRBD1 or TRBD2 (5 bases each). Trimming removed 4 bases from V and 4 bases from J, with 27 bases in between. The CDR3 length is 19 residues. Germline V gene sequence: CDR1 MGHRA, CDR2 YSYEKL. In DNA, the CDR3 is TGCGCCAGCAGCCCTGACCCCTACTCGACAGCACTCGGGGCAGATACGCAGTATTTT. The encoded protein is CASSPDPYSTALGADTQYF.

Many counts were recorded for this clonotype. The chain uses TRBV5-1 and TRBJ2-2, with 9 bases fitting TRBD2. Germline V CDR1 and CDR2: SGHRS, YFSETQ. V was pared by 0 bases and J by 7 bases, with 13 bases of the junction left unmatched. The CDR3 runs 18 residues. CDR3 sequence: CASSLEVGGRARGGELFF. CDR3 sequence (DNA): TGCGCCAGCAGCTTGGAAGTTGGCGGGAGGGCCCGTGGCGGGGAGCTGTTTTTT. The complete variable domain, with remaining parts taken from reference TRBV5-1 and TRBJ2-2, reads KAGVTQTPRYLIKTRGQQVTLSCSPISGHRSVSWYQQTPGQGLQFLFEYFSETQRNKGNFPGRFSGRQFSNSRSEMNVSTLELGDSALYLCASSLEVGGRARGGELFFGEGSRLTVL.

This clonotype showed up many times. CDR3 DNA sequence: TGCAGTGGTGGGACAGAGGGTCAGCCCCAGCATTTT. Its protein product is CSGGTEGQPQHF. The V call is TRBV20-1, the J call TRBJ1-5; 7 nucleotides match TRBD1. Per germline, CDR1 DFQATT and CDR2 SNEGSKA (reference sequence). CDR3 length: 12 amino acids. J lost 6 bases, V lost 7 bases, and 6 bases had no gene match.